Listed below are T cell receptor beta chains from one sample, sequenced in a study of cytomegalovirus exposure and HLA in healthy donors. Repertoires were generated with immunoSEQ multiplex PCR, while TCRdb's copy carries only in-frame clones and drops some. The table has approximately 170,000 clones, 75% to 90% seen once. Input material: PBMCs. Source of these receptors: a male donor in good health and CMV-seronegative. Each CDR3 is given with its conserved first and last residue. D genes are given only for firm matches. Some rows mark clone size as missing; the rest say once, few, many or name a class of expanded clone.

D,V,size,J,DNA,CDR3
TRBD1,TRBV11-2,once,TRBJ2-7,TGTGCCAGCAGAAAACAGGGGACGCAGTACTTC,CASRKQGTQYF
TRBD1,TRBV25-1,.,TRBJ1-2,TGTGCCAGCATGAACAGGGGCGGCTATGGCTACACCTTC,CASMNRGGYGYTF
.,TRBV18,.,TRBJ1-5,TGTGCCAGCTCACTACCGGGCACAAGTCGGCCCCAGCATTTT,CASSLPGTSRPQHF
TRBD1,TRBV6-1,.,TRBJ1-3,TGTGCCAGCGACAGGGTTGGAAACACCATATATTTT,CASDRVGNTIYF
.,TRBV7-9,.,TRBJ1-2,TGTGCCAGCAGCTTAAGCCACCAATATGGCTACACCTTC,CASSLSHQYGYTF
.,TRBV27,.,TRBJ1-1,TGTGCCAGCAGTGTACAGGGAAATCGGTTCGCTGAAGCTTTCTTT,CASSVQGNRFAEAFF
.,TRBV9,.,TRBJ1-1,TGTGCCAGCAGCCTCTCTGGGGGCCTGAACACTGAAGCTTTCTTT,CASSLSGGLNTEAFF
TRBD2,TRBV4-1,.,TRBJ2-1,TGCGCCAGCAGCCGGGCCGGGCTAGCGGAGGATGAGCAGTTCTTC,CASSRAGLAEDEQFF
.,TRBV7-9,.,TRBJ2-3,TGTGCCAGCAGCTCCACCCTGACGGGAGATACGCAGTATTTT,CASSSTLTGDTQYF
.,TRBV7-9,.,TRBJ1-1,TGTTCCAGCAGCCGACTGACAGGAGGCATGAACACTGAAGCTTTCTTT,CSSSRLTGGMNTEAFF
.,TRBV27,.,TRBJ1-5,TGTGCCAGCAGTGCCCAGGGTGAGCAGCCCCAGCATTTT,CASSAQGEQPQHF
TRBD1,TRBV29-1,.,TRBJ1-1,TGCAGCGCCCGGACAGGGCGGGGCACTGAAGCTTTCTTT,CSARTGRGTEAFF
.,TRBV27,few,TRBJ2-6,TGTGCCAGCAGTTTAACAGACTCTGGGGCCAACGTCCTGACTTTC,CASSLTDSGANVLTF
TRBD1,TRBV11-3,few,TRBJ2-1,TGTGCCAGCTCAAGGGGGCACGAGCAGTTCTTC,CASSRGHEQFF
.,TRBV9,.,TRBJ1-1,TGTGCCAGCAGCGTAGTCCCGGGCACTGAAGCTTTCTTT,CASSVVPGTEAFF
.,TRBV18,.,TRBJ1-2,TGTGCCAGCTTTCGACCTTCAGGGGACGCTGGCTACACCTTC,CASFRPSGDAGYTF
TRBD1,TRBV7-6,.,TRBJ2-7,TGTGCCAGCAGCTTAGAACAGGGGTACGAGCAGTACTTC,CASSLEQGYEQYF
TRBD2,TRBV27,.,TRBJ2-2,TGTGCCAGCAGCCCCAGGACTAGCGGGGGGACCGGGGAGCTGTTTTTT,CASSPRTSGGTGELFF
.,TRBV6-1,.,TRBJ2-2,TGTGCCAGCATCCACTGGGGAGTCGGGGAGCTGTTTTTT,CASIHWGVGELFF
TRBD1,TRBV7-8,.,TRBJ1-5,TGTGCCAGCAGCTGGGGGACAGGGAATCAGCCCCAGCATTTT,CASSWGTGNQPQHF
TRBD1,TRBV7-9,.,TRBJ1-3,TGTTCCAGCAGCTTATTTACAGGGGGCATCCCTGGAAACACCATATATTTT,CSSSLFTGGIPGNTIYF
.,TRBV6-5,few,TRBJ2-1,TGTGCCAGCAGTGATAGCTCCTACAATGAGCAGTTCTTC,CASSDSSYNEQFF
.,TRBV7-2,.,TRBJ1-1,TGTGCCAGCAGCTTAGACAGGTCGGCCGGAGCTTTCTTT,CASSLDRSAGAFF
TRBD1,TRBV5-1,few,TRBJ1-2,TGCGCCAGCAGCATTAGGGACAGGGGGAATGGCTACACCTTC,CASSIRDRGNGYTF
TRBD1,TRBV7-9,.,TRBJ1-1,TGTGCCAGCAGCCCGAGGGGGACAGTGAACACTGAAGCTTTCTTT,CASSPRGTVNTEAFF
TRBD2,TRBV9,.,TRBJ2-5,TGTGCCAGCAGCGTAGGACTAGCCCAAGAGACCCAGTACTTC,CASSVGLAQETQYF
.,TRBV6-4,.,TRBJ1-5,TGTGCCAGCAGTGACGGGGGCGATCAGCCCCAGCATTTT,CASSDGGDQPQHF
.,TRBV2,.,TRBJ1-4,TGTGCCAGCAGTGTGGACAGTCGAGAACGGTTTTTT,CASSVDSRERFF
TRBD1,TRBV7-9,.,TRBJ1-4,TGTGCCAGCAGCTTAGGCCTAATGGGACAGTTTGTCTTTGGTGAAAAACTGTTTTTT,CASSLGLMGQFVFGEKLFF
.,TRBV5-6,few,TRBJ2-7,TGTGCCAGCAGCTCCACAGGGACTAACGAGCAGTACTTC,CASSSTGTNEQYF
TRBD1,TRBV6-5,.,TRBJ1-1,TGTGCCAGCAGCTCGGGACAGGGGATTGAAGCTTTCTTT,CASSSGQGIEAFF
.,TRBV5-1,.,TRBJ2-3,TGCGCCAGCAGCTTTGGGACACCAACAGATACGCAGTATTTT,CASSFGTPTDTQYF
.,TRBV10-2,.,TRBJ1-2,TGCGCCAGCAGTGAGGAGGCCCCCTATGGCTACACCTTC,CASSEEAPYGYTF
.,TRBV5-1,few,TRBJ1-4,TGCGCCAGCAGCCTCGGACAGCCAAATGAAAAACTGTTTTTT,CASSLGQPNEKLFF
.,TRBV2,.,TRBJ2-7,TGTGCCAGCAGTGAGGGGGCCTCGTACGAGCAGTACTTC,CASSEGASYEQYF
TRBD1,TRBV6-1,.,TRBJ1-2,TGTGCCAGCAGTGGTCGGGACAGGGCGGTGTATGGCTACACCTTC,CASSGRDRAVYGYTF
.,TRBV2,.,TRBJ2-5,TGTGCCAGCAAGGCGGTCCAACCCAGAGAGACCCAGTACTTC,CASKAVQPRETQYF
.,TRBV5-6,.,TRBJ1-5,TGTGCCAGCAGCTTGGGGGGGGATCAGCCCCAGCATTTT,CASSLGGDQPQHF
TRBD1,TRBV10-1,.,TRBJ1-2,TGCGCCAGCAGTGAGTCCGGGACAGGTCCTTCGCGGGGCTACACCTTC,CASSESGTGPSRGYTF
TRBD1,TRBV10-3,.,TRBJ1-2,TGTGCCATCAGTGAAGAGGGGGCGGCTAACTATGGCTACACCTTC,CAISEEGAANYGYTF
TRBD1,TRBV7-7,few,TRBJ2-7,TGTGCCAGCAGCACCCGGGACAGCCCCTACGAGCAGTACTTC,CASSTRDSPYEQYF
.,TRBV19,few,TRBJ1-5,TGTGCCAGTACCGGCATCCGGACAGATCAGCCCCAGCATTTT,CASTGIRTDQPQHF
.,TRBV9,.,TRBJ2-1,TGTGCCAGCAGCGTACAAGCGGCCGGCAATGAGCAGTTCTTC,CASSVQAAGNEQFF
TRBD2,TRBV6-5,once,TRBJ2-5,TGTGCCAGCAGTACGGGACTAACTAAAGAGACCCAGTACTTC,CASSTGLTKETQYF
.,TRBV6-1,.,TRBJ2-7,TGTGCCAGCAGTGAACCAGGGGCTCCCTACGAGCAGTACTTC,CASSEPGAPYEQYF
.,TRBV10-1,.,TRBJ2-2,TGCGCCAGCAGCGGGACACCCAACACCGGGGAGCTGTTTTTT,CASSGTPNTGELFF